A single sample is the source of the 15 T cell receptor beta chains below, sequenced in a study of neurological immune-mediated disorders. TCRdb used MiXCR to reprocess the 5' RACE reads, holding one entry per CDR3 protein. The sample holds roughly 48,000 distinct CDR3 sequences, roughly 14% seen once. The time point denotes: longitudinal time-point 2. Sequenced: PBMCs. The receptor source for this set is a male donor with HTLV-1-associated myelopathy (HAM/TSP).

This clonotype was found many times. The chain has TRBV7-2 and TRBJ2-2; TRBD2 matches at 8 bases. CDR3 length: 16 residues. V lost 2 bases to trimming and J lost 4 bases; unmatched junction nucleotides: 6. Germline CDR1 SGHTA, CDR2 FQGNSA. As DNA, the CDR3 is TGTGCCAGCAGCTTACTTGCGGGGGGCCGCACCGGGGAGCTGTTTTTT. Its protein product is CASSLLAGGRTGELFF.

This clonotype came up many times. The chain is built from TRBV5-6 and TRBJ1-6; D ambiguous. The CDR3 sequence is 15 residues long. Deletions cut 1 base from V and 3 bases from J, with 8 bases between. Per the germline V gene, CDR1 is SGHDT and CDR2 is YYEEEE. The CDR3 sequence: CASSLLGFYNSPLHF. CDR3 bases: TGTGCCAGCAGCTTGTTGGGGTTCTATAATTCACCCCTCCACTTT.

This clonotype was recorded many times. The rearrangement uses TRBV6-5 and TRBJ2-2; maybe TRBD1 (6 bases). Germline V CDR1 and CDR2: MNHEY, SVGAGI. The CDR3 has 14 amino acids. V was pared by 8 bases and J by 4 bases, with 14 bases between. CDR3 nucleotide sequence: TGTGCCAGCGGGGACAATAGGGCCACCGGGGAGCTGTTTTTT. This translates into CASGDNRATGELFF.

This clonotype showed up many times. The rearrangement joins TRBV4-3 to TRBJ1-2; 7 bases line up with TRBD1. In germline, CDR1 is LGHNA, CDR2 YSLEER. V was pared by 6 bases and J by 5 bases, with 12 bases of the junction left unmatched. The CDR3 loop spans 15 amino acids. CDR3 loop: CASSRLRDSRYGYTF. The CDR3 nucleotides are TGCGCCAGCAGTCGTCTCCGGGACAGTAGGTATGGCTACACCTTC.

This clonotype came up a few times. V and J are TRBV20-1 and TRBJ2-5; TRBD1 or TRBD2 may be the D gene (6 bases each). Germline V gene lookup returns CDR1 DFQATT and CDR2 SNEGSKA (reference sequence). This CDR3 is 12 amino acids long. V lost 6 bases and J 6 bases, leaving 14 bases between the germline ends. CDR3 region: CSAPGGVKTQYF. DNA for the CDR3: TGCAGTGCCCCCGGGGGCGTGAAGACCCAGTACTTC.

This chain links TRBV20-1 with TRBJ2-1, with 8 bases matching TRBD2. The V and J ends lost 2 bases and 10 bases, in that order; junction bases with no gene match: 10. CDR1 is DFQATT, CDR2 SNEGSKA, per germline (reference sequence). This CDR3 is 14 amino acids long. The CDR3 protein is CSARPSGGVYEQFF. CDR3 nucleotide sequence: TGCAGTGCTAGACCTTCCGGGGGGGTCTACGAGCAGTTCTTC.

This clonotype was picked up many times. The chain combines TRBV29-1 with TRBJ1-1, with 7 bases that match TRBD1. Germline assignment: CDR1 SQVTM and CDR2 ANQGSEA. CDR3 length: 13 residues. V shed 6 bases, J shed 0 bases, and the junction held 4 bases outside the gene matches. The CDR3 here is CSVEGAMNTEAFF. The DNA of the CDR3 is TGCAGCGTCGAGGGGGCAATGAACACTGAAGCTTTCTTT.

This clonotype was recorded at least ten times. This chain links TRBV5-1 with TRBJ1-1; the D gene is possibly TRBD1 (5 bases). The V end was cut by 1 base, the J end by 6 bases, with 10 bases between. The CDR3 is 13 residues long. Germline loops: CDR1 SGHRS, CDR2 YFSETQ. The CDR3 sequence: CASSLMGHAEAFF. The CDR3 DNA is TGCGCCAGCAGCTTGATGGGGCACGCTGAAGCTTTCTTT.

This clonotype occurred many times. V and J are TRBV12-3 or TRBV12-4 and TRBJ1-6; D remains unclear. V was trimmed by 4 bases and J by 10 bases, leaving 11 bases between them. CDR3 length equals 13 residues. CDR3 region: CASSWVVNSPLHF. For the CDR3, the DNA is TGTGCCAGCAGTTGGGTCGTAAACTCACCCCTCCACTTT.

This clonotype was seen repeatedly, ten times or more. This chain's CDR3 is CASSLGQLLPGQGYGYTF. As DNA, the CDR3 is TGTGCCAGCAGCTTAGGTCAGCTCCTACCGGGACAGGGCTACGGCTACACCTTC. The rearrangement links TRBV7-2 to TRBJ1-2, with 9 positions matching TRBD1. There are 18 residues in the CDR3. Germline V gives CDR1 SGHTA, CDR2 FQGNSA. V was pared by 1 base and J by 8 bases, with 17 bases of the junction left unmatched. Combining the CDR3 with reference TRBV7-2 and TRBJ1-2 gives the whole variable domain GAGVSQSPSNKVTEKGKDVELRCDPISGHTALYWYRQSLGQGLEFLIYFQGNSAPDKSGLPSDRFSAERTGGSVSTLTIQRTQQEDSAVYLCASSLGQLLPGQGYGYTFGSGTRLTVV.

Many counts were recorded for this clonotype. The V and J genes are TRBV10-3 and TRBJ2-5, with a possible D match to TRBD2 (5 bases). The V gene's germline CDR1 is ENHRY and CDR2 SYGVKD. This CDR3 comprises 13 residues. V shed 3 bases and J shed 5 bases, with 10 bases lying between them. CDR3 coding DNA: TGTGCCATCAGTGACGGGGAACGGGAGACCCAGTACTTC. Protein sequence: CAISDGERETQYF.

This clonotype was detected many times. The chain joins TRBV6-2 or TRBV6-3 to TRBJ2-1, with 7 nucleotides matching TRBD1. The CDR3 is 14 amino acids. Germline V gene lookup returns CDR1 MNHEY and CDR2 SVGEGT. V lost 7 bases and J lost 2; bases outside the gene matches: 5. CDR3 DNA: TGTGCCAGCAAACGACAGGGTGCCTACAATGAGCAGTTCTTC. Its protein is CASKRQGAYNEQFF.

This clonotype came up many times. Germline is not matched at one junction end, which may reflect a read error. The chain links TRBV5-1 to TRBJ1-1; TRBD1 aligns across 9 bases. CDR1 is SGHRS, CDR2 YFSETQ, per germline. This CDR3 is 14 amino acids long. The CDR3 is CASSLDRGGTEAFF. In DNA form, the CDR3 reads TGCGCCAGCAGTTTGGACAGGGGTGGGACTGAAGCTTTCTTT.

This clonotype showed up many times. This chain connects TRBV5-1 to TRBJ2-7; tentatively, D is TRBD1 or TRBD2 (5 bases each). The CDR3 length is 17 residues. Germline CDR1 SGHRS, CDR2 YFSETQ. Between the trimmed V and J ends, which lost 0 bases and 0 bases, there was a span of 16 bases. The CDR3 sequence is CASSLGLGVLSSYEQYF. The CDR3 nucleotides are TGCGCCAGCAGCTTGGGACTGGGGGTCCTTAGCTCCTACGAGCAGTACTTC. The whole variable domain, filled in from reference TRBV5-1 and TRBJ2-7, reads KAGVTQTPRYLIKTRGQQVTLSCSPISGHRSVSWYQQTPGQGLQFLFEYFSETQRNKGNFPGRFSGRQFSNSRSEMNVSTLELGDSALYLCASSLGLGVLSSYEQYFGPGTRLTVT.

CDR3 in DNA: TGTGCCAGCAGTTACCCTAAAACAGGGGTGGCGGCCACTGAAGCTTTCTTT. It is translated as CASSYPKTGVAATEAFF. V and J are TRBV6-5 and TRBJ1-1, with 7 bases fitting TRBD1. The V gene end was trimmed by 2 bases and the J gene end by 4 bases; junction bases not matched to a gene: 13. CDR1 is MNHEY, CDR2 SVGAGI, per germline. This CDR3 is 17 amino acids long.